The 17 T cell receptor beta chains below were found in one sample sequenced in a study of beta chain features in type 1 diabetes. The whole isolated RNA underwent reverse transcription, so sequencing captured expressed TCRB transcripts. The protocol was immunoSEQ multiplex PCR, while the TCRdb copy is restricted to in-frame clones and leaves out a portion. The profile covers about 360,000 clones, with roughly 12% appearing a single time and 0.017% taken by the ten largest. The sample was naive CD4+ T cells from blood. Receptors originate from a man in his late teens or twenties in good health.

The CDR3 DNA is TGTGCCAGTAATGACAGGGAAGAGACCCAGTACTTC. It is translated as CASNDREETQYF. This chain joins TRBV19 and TRBJ2-5, with TRBD1 matching over 7 bases. Per germline, CDR1 LNHDA and CDR2 SQIVND (reference sequence). The CDR3 loop spans 12 amino acids. J lost 3 bases, V lost 7 bases, and 2 bases had no gene match.

This clone turned up a few times. The chain carries TRBV19 and TRBJ2-3; tentatively, D is TRBD2 (5 bases). V lost 2 bases and J 0 bases, leaving 15 bases between the germline ends. The CDR3 has 17 residues. Per germline, CDR1 LNHDA and CDR2 SQIVND (reference sequence). The CDR3: CASSIPQTTPSTDTQYF. CDR3 bases: TGTGCCAGTAGTATACCTCAGACTACCCCGAGCACAGATACGCAGTATTTT.

This clone showed up just a few times. The chain couples TRBV6-5 to TRBJ1-6; no reliable D call. Trimming pared 6 bases from V and 5 bases from J, leaving 11 bases between. The CDR3 extends over 14 amino acids. The germline gives CDR1 MNHEY, CDR2 SVGAGI. The CDR3 is CASSYADNNSPLHF. The CDR3, as DNA: TGTGCCAGCAGCTACGCCGACAATAATTCACCCCTCCACTTT.

V is TRBV28 and J is TRBJ1-1; D gene uncertain. V was pared by 3 bases and J by 6 bases, with 14 bases between. The CDR3 has 14 amino acids. In germline, CDR1 is MDHEN, CDR2 SYDVKM. This CDR3 reads CASSFILSAAEAFF. The CDR3 bases are TGTGCCAGCAGTTTTATCCTGAGCGCTGCTGAAGCTTTCTTT. The whole variable domain, remainder taken from reference TRBV28 and TRBJ1-1, is DVKVTQSSRYLVKRTGEKVFLECVQDMDHENMFWYRQDPGLGLRLIYFSYDVKMKEKGDIPEGYSVSREKKERFSLILESASTNQTSMYLCASSFILSAAEAFFGQGTRLTVV.

The V call is TRBV28, the J call TRBJ1-1; maybe TRBD1 (6 bases). Trimming took 6 bases from V and 5 from J, leaving 16 bases between them. This CDR3 spans 14 amino acids. Germline V gene sequence: CDR1 MDHEN, CDR2 SYDVKM. The CDR3 spells CASSPVRGRTEAFF. Here the CDR3 DNA reads TGTGCCAGCAGCCCGGTCAGGGGAAGAACTGAAGCTTTCTTT.

This sequence joins TRBV6-5 and TRBJ1-5, with no clear D. Germline assignment: CDR1 MNHEY and CDR2 SVGAGI. Trimming stripped 4 bases from V and 7 bases from J, with 11 bases between. This CDR3 has 13 residues. This CDR3 is CASSLRSGQPQHF. CDR3 DNA sequence: TGTGCCAGCAGTTTAAGGTCGGGACAGCCCCAGCATTTT.

This clone was counted only a few times. The V gene is TRBV11-3, the J gene TRBJ1-1; the D is unclear. Germline CDR1 reads SGHNT; CDR2 reads YENEEA. V was pared by 4 bases and J by 0 bases, with 6 bases between. The CDR3 contains 13 residues. The CDR3 DNA reads as TGTGCCAGCAGCTCAACAGTGAACACTGAAGCTTTCTTT. Protein product: CASSSTVNTEAFF.

This sequence joins TRBV28 and TRBJ1-2; D is unresolved. CDR3 length equals 12 residues. V was cut by 6 bases and J by 6 bases, with 11 bases left in between. Germline V gene sequence: CDR1 MDHEN, CDR2 SYDVKM. This chain's CDR3 is CASRLTRHGYTF. Here the CDR3 DNA reads TGTGCCAGCAGGCTGACGAGGCATGGCTACACCTTC.

The gene calls are TRBV6-5 and TRBJ2-1; 11 bases are a match to TRBD1. The germline gives CDR1 MNHEY, CDR2 SVGAGI. This CDR3 has 15 residues. V lost 4 bases and J lost 9; bases outside the gene matches: 8. The CDR3 spells CASSSGQGAPVEQFF. In DNA form, the CDR3 reads TGTGCCAGCAGTTCAGGACAGGGGGCACCGGTTGAGCAGTTCTTC.

The CDR3 region has the DNA TGTGCCAGCAGCTTAGGGCAGGGGGCTTCTGGGGCCAACGTCCTGACTTTC. This gives the protein CASSLGQGASGANVLTF. The chain employs TRBV11-3 and TRBJ2-6; 8 bases line up with TRBD1. Germline CDR1 SGHNT, CDR2 YENEEA. V lost 1 base to trimming and J lost 1 base; unmatched junction nucleotides: 3. CDR3 length: 17 amino acids.

The rearrangement links TRBV4-1 to TRBJ2-1; a possible D gene is TRBD2 (6 bases). Germline V CDR1 and CDR2: MGHRA, YSYEKL. There are 17 residues in the CDR3. V lost 0 bases, J lost 4 bases, and 16 bases lay in between. The CDR3 DNA reads as TGCGCCAGCAGCCAAGAGACTGGGACTGAACGTTACAATGAGCAGTTCTTC. Translation: CASSQETGTERYNEQFF.

This sequence joins TRBV4-2 and TRBJ2-5; 7 bases map to TRBD2. The better agreement between TRBJ2-7 and the DNA end casts doubt on the J call. Looked up from germline, CDR1 is LGHNA and CDR2 is YNFKEQ. This CDR3 region has 15 residues. This CDR3 reads CASSQDWTSIPEQYF. The CDR3 DNA follows: TGTGCCAGCAGCCAAGATTGGACTAGTATTCCCGAGCAGTACTTC.

This clone was counted between two and nine times. This chain joins TRBV2 and TRBJ2-1, with 13 bases identical to TRBD2. Germline CDR1 reads SNHLY; CDR2 reads FYNNEI. This CDR3 region has 15 residues. The V and J ends lost 6 bases and 5 bases, in that order; junction bases with no gene match: 4. The CDR3 region is CASRVTSGRDNEQFF. The CDR3 DNA reads TGTGCCAGCAGAGTAACTAGCGGGAGGGACAATGAGCAGTTCTTC. Combining the CDR3 with reference TRBV2 and TRBJ2-1 gives the whole variable domain EPEVTQTPSHQVTQMGQEVILRCVPISNHLYFYWYRQILGQKVEFLVSFYNNEISEKSEIFDDQFSVERPDGSNFTLKIRSTKLEDSAMYFCASRVTSGRDNEQFFGPGTRLTVL.

This clone was found a few times. This rearrangement joins TRBV19 to TRBJ2-1; tentative D call: TRBD2 (6 bases). V was cut by 1 base and J by 9 bases, with 19 bases left in between. The germline gives CDR1 LNHDA, CDR2 SQIVND (reference sequence). The CDR3 consists of 16 residues. CDR3 residues: CASSIGSTLFGGEQFF. DNA for the CDR3: TGTGCCAGTAGTATAGGTTCAACTCTCTTCGGGGGTGAGCAGTTCTTC.

The gene calls are TRBV27 and TRBJ2-3, with D perhaps TRBD2 (6 bases). The CDR3 runs 13 residues. V shed 2 bases and J shed 5 bases, with 8 bases lying between them. Per germline, CDR1 MNHEY and CDR2 SMNVEV (reference sequence). The CDR3: CASSLQGGDTQYF. Written as DNA, the CDR3 is TGTGCCAGCAGTTTACAGGGAGGAGATACGCAGTATTTT.

CDR3 sequence: CASSPKGLAGAGGELFF. CDR3 in DNA: TGTGCCAGCAGCCCAAAAGGACTAGCGGGAGCTGGCGGGGAGCTGTTTTTT. The chain employs TRBV9 and TRBJ2-2; 13 bases match TRBD2. Germline lookup yields CDR1 SGDLS and CDR2 YYNGEE. V lost 4 bases to trimming and J lost 7 bases; unmatched junction nucleotides: 10. The CDR3 runs 17 residues. Full variable domain (outside the CDR3, taken from reference TRBV9 and TRBJ2-2): DSGVTQTPKHLITATGQRVTLRCSPRSGDLSVYWYQQSLDQGLQFLIQYYNGEERAKGNILERFSAQQFPDLHSELNLSSLELGDSALYFCASSPKGLAGAGGELFFGEGSRLTVL.

This clone was seen a few times. The rearrangement joins TRBV30 to TRBJ2-5; D may be TRBD2 (6 bases). CDR1 GTSNPN and CDR2 SVGIG come from the germline V gene (reference sequence). The ends were cut back, 1 base at V and 2 bases at J, with 14 bases in the middle. CDR3 size: 15 residues. The CDR3 coding sequence is TGTGCCTGGAGTGCTCTACGGGACTTTCAAGAGACCCAGTACTTC. Translating it yields CAWSALRDFQETQYF.